The sequence of this T cell receptor (beta chain) was determined in a study of cytomegalovirus exposure and HLA in healthy donors. Researchers ran the PCR with 60 Vbeta and 13 Jbeta primers. Sequencing was performed with immunoSEQ multiplex PCR; in TCRdb, only in-frame clones are kept and a portion is missing. The table records some 190,000 clones, 75% to 85% of them present only once. Germline lookup yields CDR1 SGHAT and CDR2 FQNNGV. The V segment lost 5 bases and the J segment 4 bases; nucleotides outside the gene matches: 12. This CDR3 has 17 residues. Material for sequencing was PBMCs. This clonotype was obtained from a woman aged 25 to 39 in good health and CMV-seropositive. This chain connects TRBV11-2 to TRBJ2-1; 9 positions agree with TRBD2. The CDR3 bases are TGTGCCAGCAGCCGATTCTCTAGCGGGGCCCAATACAATGAGCAGTTCTTC. Its translation: CASSRFSSGAQYNEQFF.